This is a list of T cell receptor beta chains from one sample in a study of OX40 agonist ivuxolimab in advanced cancers. The repertoire was sequenced with immunoSEQ multiplex PCR; TCRdb's copy has only in-frame clones and lacks some. This sample has 63,000 or so clones; about 91% occur once, and the top ten carry over 2%. The specimen was CD4+ or CD8+ T cells sorted from blood, collected in a trial of the OX40 agonist ivuxolimab. All receptors derive from an adult with an advanced solid tumor such as melanoma, head and neck, liver or kidney cancer. The CDR3 runs from the conserved cysteine through the conserved F or W. The D gene is left open where the match is weak. Clone size is given for some rows only: seen once, a few or many times, or a class if the clone is expanded.

d_gene	abundance	v_gene	j_gene	CDR3nt	CDR3aa
-	-	TRBV6-1	TRBJ1-5	TGTGCCAGCAGTGAAGACCGGTGGGGTAGCAATCAGCCCCAGCATTTT	CASSEDRWGSNQPQHF
TRBD1	-	TRBV28	TRBJ1-2	TGTGCCAGCAGAGAGGACAGGGGGCGTAAGGGCTACACCTTC	CASREDRGRKGYTF
-	-	TRBV19	TRBJ2-3	TGTGCCAGTAGTACAGTTACAGATACGCAGTATTTT	CASSTVTDTQYF
TRBD1	-	TRBV10-3	TRBJ2-2	TGTGCCATCAGTGAGCCGGAAAGGGGACAGGGTACCGGGGAGCTGTTTTTT	CAISEPERGQGTGELFF
-	-	TRBV6-1	TRBJ2-7	TGTGCCAGCCCCAGTGAGACGGCCTACGAGCAGTACTTC	CASPSETAYEQYF
-	-	TRBV10-3	TRBJ2-7	TGTGCCATCAGCGATGGGTGCCGCAGGGCAAGGTGCGAGCAGTACTTC	CAISDGCRRARCEQYF
TRBD2	few	TRBV5-6	TRBJ2-5	TGTGCCAGCAGCTTGGATCCGGCTAGCGGGAGTGGAGAGACCCAGTACTTC	CASSLDPASGSGETQYF
TRBD1	-	TRBV6-1	TRBJ2-5	TGTGCCAGCAGTGCCCGACAGGGGGGGGGAGAGACCCAGTACTTC	CASSARQGGGETQYF
-	-	TRBV30	TRBJ2-1	TGTGCCTGGAGGCCAACGACCTACAATGAGCAGTTCTTC	CAWRPTTYNEQFF
TRBD2	-	TRBV9	TRBJ2-3	TGTGCCAGCAGCCTCAGCGGGGCTAGCACAGATACGCAGTATTTT	CASSLSGASTDTQYF
-	few	TRBV29-1	TRBJ2-3	TGCAGCGTTACCCTTCGGGAGCACGGTACAGATACGCAGTATTTT	CSVTLREHGTDTQYF
-	few	TRBV28	TRBJ2-3	TGTGCCAGCAGTTACCGCAGCTACACAGATACGCAGTATTTT	CASSYRSYTDTQYF
TRBD1	-	TRBV18	TRBJ1-1	TGTGCCAGCTCAGAACAGATGACAGGGTTAGGAAACACTGAAGCTTTCTTT	CASSEQMTGLGNTEAFF
-	-	TRBV29-1	TRBJ2-3	TGCAGCGTTGTGAGGGGGCAGGGGGGCAGGGATACGCAGTATTTT	CSVVRGQGGRDTQYF
-	-	TRBV5-5	TRBJ1-3	TGTGCCAGCAGCTGGGGGTTTTACACAGACTCTGGAAACACCATATATTTT	CASSWGFYTDSGNTIYF
-	-	TRBV2	TRBJ1-4	TGTGCCAGCAGCGCCCTTACAGATCCCTCCCATGAAAAACTGTTTTTT	CASSALTDPSHEKLFF
TRBD2	-	TRBV18	TRBJ2-1	TGTGCCAGCTCCCAGGCGCTAGCGGGGGGGTCTTGGAATGAGCAGTTCTTC	CASSQALAGGSWNEQFF
-	-	TRBV18	TRBJ1-1	TGTGCCAGCTCACTCGACAGGAACACTGAAGCTTTCTTT	CASSLDRNTEAFF
-	-	TRBV15	TRBJ1-2	TGTGCCACCAGCCCTTCTAACTATGGCTACACCTTC	CATSPSNYGYTF
TRBD2	-	TRBV11-3	TRBJ2-1	TGTGCCAGCAGCTTGGGTAGCGGGAGAGTCAATGAGCAGTTCTTC	CASSLGSGRVNEQFF
-	-	TRBV30	TRBJ1-3	TGTGCCTGGAGTGGGGGCTTTGGAAACACCATATATTTT	CAWSGGFGNTIYF
TRBD1	-	TRBV6-1	TRBJ1-5	TGTGCCAGCAGTGGGACAGGGACGCAGCCCCAGCATTTT	CASSGTGTQPQHF
-	-	TRBV6-1	TRBJ1-1	TGTGCCAGCACTACGGGGGGAACTGAAGCTTTCTTT	CASTTGGTEAFF
-	-	TRBV21-1	TRBJ2-2	TGTGCCAGCTTCGGGACTCCTAACACCGGGGAGCTGTTTTTT	CASFGTPNTGELFF
-	-	TRBV4-3	TRBJ2-3	TGCGCCAGCAGCCTTGGGCAGGGTTTAGATACGCAGTATTTT	CASSLGQGLDTQYF
TRBD1	few	TRBV6-5	TRBJ1-2	TGTGCCAGCAGCCTACGGGACAGATATGGCTACACCTTC	CASSLRDRYGYTF